This is a list of T cell receptor beta chains from one sample in a study of blood T cell repertoires in COVID-19. Measured with immunoSEQ multiplex PCR; TCRdb has only the in-frame clones, and not every one. The sample carries approximately 300,000 clones, roughly 88% recorded once. The specimen sequenced was peripheral blood. The receptor source for this set is a woman aged 45 to 65 with acute or convalescent COVID-19. The CDR3 runs from the conserved cysteine through the conserved F or W. Each record gives: D gene, CDR3 length, J gene, clone size, V gene, CDR3 protein, CDR3 DNA. The D gene is left open where the match is weak. The size field is filled for only some rows; it gives once, few, many or a size class.

NA 16 TRBJ2-5 NA TRBV19 CASSRTRVGSGETQYF TGTGCCAGTAGTAGGACCCGTGTAGGGAGTGGGGAGACCCAGTACTTC
NA 12 TRBJ2-2 NA TRBV2 CASGLNTGELFF TGTGCCAGCGGACTGAATACCGGGGAGCTGTTTTTT
NA 13 TRBJ2-3 NA TRBV24-1 CATSGGPLGTQYF TGTGCCACCAGTGGGGGGCCACTCGGTACGCAGTATTTT
NA 13 TRBJ2-1 NA TRBV7-2 CASSLSIAGEQFF TGTGCCAGCAGCTTAAGTATCGCGGGTGAGCAGTTCTTC
NA 14 TRBJ1-2 NA TRBV11-1 CASSQATVGYGYTF TGTGCCAGCAGCCAGGCCACGGTCGGCTATGGCTACACCTTC
NA 11 TRBJ1-1 NA TRBV27 CASMGGTEAFF TGTGCCAGCATGGGCGGGACTGAAGCTTTCTTT
TRBD1 15 TRBJ1-3 NA TRBV6-5 CASSSTGAGGNTIYF TGTGCCAGCAGTTCCACAGGGGCTGGGGGAAACACCATATATTTT
TRBD2 14 TRBJ2-5 NA TRBV30 CAGTGLAGRETQYF TGTGCCGGAACGGGACTAGCGGGACGGGAGACCCAGTACTTC
TRBD2 12 TRBJ2-1 NA TRBV28 CASRALAEEQFF TGTGCCAGCAGGGCACTAGCGGAAGAGCAGTTCTTC
TRBD1 16 TRBJ1-6 NA TRBV5-4 CASSGPGTGAGSPLHF TGTGCCAGCAGCGGACCCGGGACAGGGGCTGGTTCACCCCTCCACTTT
NA 14 TRBJ1-1 NA TRBV18 CASSPVDISGEAFF TGTGCCAGCTCACCTGTCGACATCAGCGGTGAAGCTTTCTTT
TRBD2 16 TRBJ2-1 NA TRBV5-1 CASSLGGLAGDNEQFF TGCGCCAGCAGCTTGGGGGGACTAGCGGGAGACAATGAGCAGTTCTTC
NA 14 TRBJ1-2 NA TRBV27 CASTAFGGASSYTF TGTGCCAGCACTGCCTTCGGGGGGGCGTCTAGCTACACCTTC
TRBD1 16 TRBJ1-6 NA TRBV7-6 CASSLYRGPDNSPLHF TGTGCCAGCAGCTTGTACAGGGGGCCCGATAATTCACCCCTCCACTTT
TRBD1 17 TRBJ1-2 NA TRBV28 CASSFPGQGNINYGYTF TGTGCCAGCAGTTTTCCTGGACAGGGGAACATTAACTATGGCTACACCTTC
NA 13 TRBJ2-7 NA TRBV12-3/TRBV12-4 CASSFHGLIEQYF TGTGCCAGCAGTTTTCACGGTTTAATCGAGCAGTACTTC
TRBD1 14 TRBJ1-1 NA TRBV5-1 CASKVGQGASEAFF TGCGCCAGCAAGGTGGGACAGGGGGCCTCTGAAGCTTTCTTT
TRBD2 14 TRBJ2-3 NA TRBV7-2 CASSASGSGDTQYF TGTGCCAGCAGTGCTAGCGGGAGCGGAGATACGCAGTATTTT
NA 13 TRBJ1-1 NA TRBV5-1 CASPVGAGTEAFF TGCGCCAGCCCCGTGGGGGCGGGCACTGAAGCTTTCTTT
TRBD1 15 TRBJ1-5 NA TRBV28 CASERGQGASQPQHF TGTGCCAGCGAACGGGGACAGGGGGCAAGTCAGCCCCAGCATTTT
TRBD1 14 TRBJ1-2 NA TRBV19 CASSIGDRGIGYTF TGTGCCAGTAGTATAGGAGACAGGGGTATTGGCTACACCTTC
NA 12 TRBJ1-2 NA TRBV7-9 CASSLTDYGYTF TGTGCCAGCAGCCTAACAGACTATGGCTACACCTTC
NA 15 TRBJ2-4 NA TRBV18 CASSPQGTAKNIQYF TGTGCCAGCTCACCCCAGGGGACGGCCAAAAACATTCAGTACTTC
TRBD1 14 TRBJ2-7 once TRBV6-5 CASSYGTGELEQYF TGTGCCAGCAGTTACGGGACAGGGGAACTCGAGCAGTACTTC
NA 13 TRBJ1-6 NA TRBV5-1 CASSSESNSPLHF TGCGCCAGCAGCTCCGAGTCTAATTCACCCCTCCACTTT
NA 15 TRBJ2-3 NA TRBV5-1 CASSLWGGGTDTQYF TGCGCCAGCAGCTTGTGGGGGGGCGGCACAGATACGCAGTATTTT
TRBD1 14 TRBJ2-7 NA TRBV7-6 CASSKQGQLYEQYF TGTGCCAGCAGCAAGCAGGGACAGCTCTACGAGCAGTACTTC
NA 17 TRBJ1-1 NA TRBV18 CASSPRGGTNAGDGAFF TGTGCCAGCTCACCAAGGGGAGGGACGAACGCGGGGGATGGAGCTTTCTTT
TRBD1 16 TRBJ2-7 few TRBV5-1 CASSLTGTGNTYEQYF TGCGCCAGCAGCTTGACCGGGACAGGGAACACCTACGAGCAGTACTTC
NA 18 TRBJ1-5 once TRBV18 CASSPLPDRPIRNQPQHF TGTGCCAGCTCACCCCTCCCGGACAGACCCATTCGCAATCAGCCCCAGCATTTT
NA 15 TRBJ1-3 once TRBV30 CAWSVPGKHGNTIYF TGTGCCTGGAGTGTACCAGGGAAGCATGGAAACACCATATATTTT
NA 19 TRBJ1-1 NA TRBV6-1 CASSEGKRWGAASGSEAFF TGTGCCAGCAGTGAAGGCAAAAGATGGGGTGCGGCTTCGGGGTCTGAAGCTTTCTTT
TRBD2 14 TRBJ2-1 NA TRBV29-1 CSAVGTSGRVEQFF TGCAGCGCAGTTGGGACTAGCGGGAGGGTTGAGCAGTTCTTC
NA 14 TRBJ2-7 NA TRBV28 CASSPWDSSYEQYF TGTGCCAGCAGTCCTTGGGACTCCTCCTACGAGCAGTACTTC
NA 12 TRBJ1-1 NA TRBV19 CASSERQVEAFF TGTGCCAGTAGTGAGCGACAGGTTGAAGCTTTCTTT
NA 13 TRBJ2-7 NA TRBV6-5 CASRQGASYEQYF TGTGCCAGCAGACAGGGTGCCAGCTACGAGCAGTACTTC
NA 13 TRBJ1-1 once TRBV28 CASSFTLTPEAFF TGTGCCAGCAGTTTTACTCTCACCCCTGAAGCTTTCTTT
TRBD1 14 TRBJ2-7 NA TRBV6-5 CASTNRGAAYEQYF TGTGCCAGCACCAACAGGGGGGCCGCCTACGAGCAGTACTTC
NA 13 TRBJ1-2 once TRBV5-1 CASSLQEDYGYTF TGCGCCAGCAGCCTGCAGGAGGACTATGGCTACACCTTC
NA 15 TRBJ1-2 NA TRBV30 CACYSIWTANYGYTF TGTGCCTGTTACTCCATCTGGACAGCTAACTATGGCTACACCTTC
TRBD2 16 TRBJ2-1 NA TRBV9 CASSVAGGGAYNEQFF TGTGCCAGCAGCGTAGCTGGCGGGGGGGCCTACAATGAGCAGTTCTTC
TRBD2 16 TRBJ2-7 NA TRBV11-2 CASTGKRSSGVYEQYF TGTGCCAGCACCGGCAAGAGGTCTAGCGGGGTTTACGAGCAGTACTTC
NA 14 TRBJ2-2 NA TRBV19 CASSISGNTGELFF TGTGCCAGTAGTATCTCCGGGAACACCGGGGAGCTGTTTTTT
NA 16 TRBJ1-1 few TRBV6-2/TRBV6-3 CASSYSFTGMNTEAFF TGTGCCAGCAGTTACTCGTTCACAGGAATGAACACTGAAGCTTTCTTT
TRBD2 16 TRBJ2-3 NA TRBV5-1 CASSLLAGGPSDTQYF TGCGCCAGCAGCTTATTAGCGGGAGGGCCGTCAGATACGCAGTATTTT
NA 13 TRBJ1-2 NA TRBV27 CASSFADSYGYTF TGTGCCAGCAGTTTTGCGGATAGCTATGGCTACACCTTC
NA 11 TRBJ2-3 NA TRBV18 CASSNLDTQYF TGTGCCAGCTCAAATCTAGATACGCAGTATTTT
TRBD2 15 TRBJ2-1 NA TRBV27 CASSSPSGGANEQFF TGTGCCAGCAGTTCCCCTAGCGGGGGAGCCAATGAGCAGTTCTTC
TRBD1 16 TRBJ1-4 NA TRBV27 CASSWTGGPTNEKLFF TGTGCCAGCAGTTGGACAGGGGGCCCAACTAATGAAAAACTGTTTTTT
NA 14 TRBJ1-1 NA TRBV1 CTSSQDRGLTEAFF TGCACCAGCAGCCAGGACAGGGGGTTGACTGAAGCTTTCTTT
TRBD1 15 TRBJ2-7 NA TRBV9 CASSGRQGLAYEQYF TGTGCCAGCAGCGGAAGACAGGGGTTAGCCTACGAGCAGTACTTC
TRBD2 15 TRBJ2-1 few TRBV7-3 CASSLTRERDNEQFF TGTGCCAGCAGCTTAACGCGGGAGCGCGACAATGAGCAGTTCTTC
NA 11 TRBJ1-1 NA TRBV28 CASSRNTEAFF TGTGCCAGCAGCAGGAACACTGAAGCTTTCTTT
NA 16 TRBJ1-1 NA TRBV4-2 CASSQELGRGNTEAFF TGTGCCAGCAGCCAAGAATTGGGAAGGGGGAACACTGAAGCTTTCTTT
NA 12 TRBJ1-1 NA TRBV7-2 CASSLSRTEAFF TGTGCCAGCAGCTTAAGTCGGACTGAAGCTTTCTTT
TRBD1 14 TRBJ2-7 NA TRBV5-1 CASSSDRVGYEQYF TGCGCCAGCAGCTCGGACAGGGTCGGGTACGAGCAGTACTTC
NA 15 TRBJ1-6 once TRBV27 CASSDIGGGRSPLHF TGTGCCAGCAGTGACATCGGGGGGGGGAGGTCACCCCTCCACTTT
TRBD2 14 TRBJ2-7 once TRBV7-2 CASSLGLAGYEQYF TGTGCCAGCAGCTTAGGACTAGCCGGCTACGAGCAGTACTTC
TRBD2 14 TRBJ2-7 NA TRBV28 CASTVLAGADEQYF TGTGCCAGCACCGTACTAGCGGGAGCTGACGAGCAGTACTTC